Listed below are T cell receptor beta chains from one sample, sequenced in a study of T cell repertoires in cytomegalovirus infection. One entry per CDR3 protein results from TCRdb running MiXCR on the reads. The table lists some 300,000 distinct CDR3 sequences, approximately 10% of them singletons. Material for sequencing was PBMCs. The source is a human donor in good health (CMV status not recorded). Some clones in this sample may be carry-over from other donors' samples. Both conserved end residues are part of each CDR3. Each record gives: CDR3 protein, CDR3 DNA, clone size, D gene, V gene, J gene. D genes are given only for firm matches. Clone size is not always given. Where it is, it says once, few, many or a class for expanded clones.

CDR3 protein: CAISESDSSTGELFF
CDR3 DNA: TGTGCCATCAGTGAGTCGGACAGCTCCACCGGGGAGCTGTTTTTT
clone size: few
D gene: .
V gene: TRBV10-3
J gene: TRBJ2-2

CDR3 protein: CASSGATGTTDTQYF
CDR3 DNA: TGTGCCAGCAGCGGGGCGACAGGGACCACAGATACGCAGTATTTT
clone size: many
D gene: TRBD1
V gene: TRBV7-2
J gene: TRBJ2-3

CDR3 protein: CATSRQTGASYNEQFF
CDR3 DNA: TGTGCCACCAGCAGACAAACAGGGGCCTCCTACAATGAGCAGTTCTTC
clone size: many
D gene: TRBD1
V gene: TRBV15
J gene: TRBJ2-1

CDR3 protein: CASRGQGERTEAFF
CDR3 DNA: TGTGCCAGCAGGGGACAGGGGGAGCGCACTGAAGCTTTCTTT
clone size: many
D gene: TRBD1
V gene: TRBV2
J gene: TRBJ1-1

CDR3 protein: CASSGTGGKNTEAFF
CDR3 DNA: TGTGCCAGCAGCGGGACAGGGGGCAAGAACACTGAAGCTTTCTTT
clone size: many
D gene: TRBD1
V gene: TRBV6-6
J gene: TRBJ1-1

CDR3 protein: CSAERRGNTEAFF
CDR3 DNA: TGCAGTGCTGAGCGCAGGGGAAACACTGAAGCTTTCTTT
clone size: many
D gene: .
V gene: TRBV20-1
J gene: TRBJ1-1

CDR3 protein: CASSSPTDQNTEAFF
CDR3 DNA: TGTGCCAGCAGTTCCCCGACGGATCAGAACACTGAAGCTTTCTTT
clone size: many
D gene: .
V gene: TRBV6-2/TRBV6-3
J gene: TRBJ1-1

CDR3 protein: CASTPRDRANYGYTF
CDR3 DNA: TGTGCCAGCACTCCTAGGGACAGAGCTAACTATGGCTACACCTTC
clone size: many
D gene: TRBD1
V gene: TRBV2
J gene: TRBJ1-2

CDR3 protein: CSAKYRDKTEAFF
CDR3 DNA: TGCAGTGCGAAGTACAGGGACAAAACTGAAGCTTTCTTT
clone size: many
D gene: .
V gene: TRBV20-1
J gene: TRBJ1-1

CDR3 protein: CASSIPSGGDPEVSYNEQFF
CDR3 DNA: TGTGCCAGCAGCATCCCATCTGGGGGGGACCCGGAGGTTTCCTACAATGAGCAGTTCTTC
clone size: many
D gene: TRBD2
V gene: TRBV11-2
J gene: TRBJ2-1

CDR3 protein: CASSVAGGGADTQYF
CDR3 DNA: TGTGCCAGCAGCGTAGCGGGGGGAGGCGCAGATACGCAGTATTTT
clone size: many
D gene: TRBD2
V gene: TRBV6-2/TRBV6-3
J gene: TRBJ2-3

CDR3 protein: CASSLPTSGGVTDTQYF
CDR3 DNA: TGTGCCAGCAGCTTACCTACTAGCGGGGGAGTCACAGATACGCAGTATTTT
clone size: many
D gene: TRBD2
V gene: TRBV7-2
J gene: TRBJ2-3

CDR3 protein: CSARPLGGQTDTQYF
CDR3 DNA: TGCAGTGCCAGGCCCCTGGGGGGCCAAACAGATACGCAGTATTTT
clone size: .
D gene: .
V gene: TRBV20-1
J gene: TRBJ2-3

CDR3 protein: CASSPPGQINYGYTF
CDR3 DNA: TGTGCCAGCAGCCCCCCGGGACAGATTAACTATGGCTACACCTTC
clone size: few
D gene: TRBD1
V gene: TRBV14
J gene: TRBJ1-2

CDR3 protein: CASRSGGHNTGELFF
CDR3 DNA: TGTGCCAGCAGATCCGGCGGACACAACACCGGGGAGCTGTTTTTT
clone size: many
D gene: .
V gene: TRBV28
J gene: TRBJ2-2

CDR3 protein: CASSPDTQRNNEQFF
CDR3 DNA: TGTGCCAGCAGCCCTGACACCCAAAGGAACAATGAGCAGTTCTTC
clone size: many
D gene: .
V gene: TRBV5-4
J gene: TRBJ2-1

CDR3 protein: CSAPKAETTNEKLFF
CDR3 DNA: TGCAGTGCGCCGAAGGCGGAGACAACTAATGAAAAACTGTTTTTT
clone size: .
D gene: .
V gene: TRBV20-1
J gene: TRBJ1-4

CDR3 protein: CAISESGGPLYGYTF
CDR3 DNA: TGTGCCATCAGTGAGTCGGGAGGCCCCCTTTATGGCTACACCTTC
clone size: few
D gene: .
V gene: TRBV10-3
J gene: TRBJ1-2

CDR3 protein: CASSTGQGRVTEAFF
CDR3 DNA: TGTGCCAGCAGCACAGGACAGGGTAGGGTCACTGAAGCTTTCTTT
clone size: many
D gene: TRBD1
V gene: TRBV7-2
J gene: TRBJ1-1

CDR3 protein: CSGGTLGTEAFF
CDR3 DNA: TGCAGCGGTGGGACACTCGGCACTGAAGCTTTCTTT
clone size: few
D gene: .
V gene: TRBV29-1
J gene: TRBJ1-1